These 18 T cell receptor beta chains were all obtained from the same sample, sequenced in a study of a mutant IDH1 vaccine in newly diagnosed glioma. As to time point: week 47, end of study. The investigators gave 300 ug of mutant IDH1 20-mer peptide in each vaccine dose, together with topical imiquimod. No antigen has been identified for these receptors. The method was immunoSEQ multiplex PCR; TCRdb's version includes in-frame clones alone and lacks a portion of them. There are about 34,000 clones in the sample; 80% to 90% occur only once, and around 13% lies in the top ten. Specimen: PBMCs, collected from a glioma patient whose treatment included an IDH1 peptide vaccine. The receptors come from a young woman with glioma.

This chain uses TRBV6-1 with TRBJ2-3; a weak D match, TRBD1 (5 bases). The CDR3 loop spans 14 amino acids. Germline values: CDR1 MNHNS, CDR2 SASEGT. Trimming took 6 bases from V and 6 from J, leaving 16 bases between them. The CDR3 here is CASSQDTLVDTQYF. The CDR3 DNA sequence: TGTGCCAGCAGCCAGGACACCTTGGTGGATACGCAGTATTTT.

J is TRBJ2-1 and V is TRBV5-1, with D possibly TRBD2 on 6 matching bases. The CDR3 runs 14 residues. Trimming stripped 0 bases from V and 10 bases from J, with 14 bases between. Germline V gene lookup returns CDR1 SGHRS and CDR2 YFSETQ. In DNA, the CDR3 is TGCGCCAGCAGCTTGGCCGCGGGGAGGACCGAGCAGTTCTTC. Protein product: CASSLAAGRTEQFF.

The J gene is TRBJ1-1, the V gene TRBV27; D unclear. The germline CDR1 and CDR2 sequences are MNHEY and SMNVEV (reference sequence). The CDR3 totals 13 residues. V lost 6 bases, J lost 0 bases, and 8 bases lay in between. In DNA form, the CDR3 reads TGTGCCAGCAGAAGTCCCGTGAACACTGAAGCTTTCTTT. This sequence encodes CASRSPVNTEAFF.

Written as DNA, the CDR3 is TGCGCCAGCAGCTTGGTCTTTGGGGCAGGGGGCCAAGCTTTCTTT. This translates into CASSLVFGAGGQAFF. The gene calls are TRBV5-1 and TRBJ1-1; 8 bases are shared with TRBD1. V lost 0 bases and J lost 9; bases outside the gene matches: 10. This CDR3 has 15 residues. Germline V lookup: CDR1 SGHRS, CDR2 YFSETQ.

The rearrangement links TRBV5-1 to TRBJ1-1, with TRBD1 identical over 7 bases. The CDR3 consists of 16 residues. CDR1 SGHRS and CDR2 YFSETQ come from the germline V gene. The V gene end was trimmed by 4 bases and the J gene end by 0 bases; junction bases not matched to a gene: 9. CDR3 region: CASSPGQVLMNTEAFF. CDR3 nucleotide sequence: TGCGCCAGCAGCCCAGGACAGGTGTTAATGAACACTGAAGCTTTCTTT.

The chain uses TRBV5-6 and TRBJ1-6; possibly TRBD1 for D (5 bases). This CDR3 has 14 amino acids. CDR1 and CDR2 (germline): SGHDT, YYEEEE. V was pared by 3 bases and J by 10 bases, with 14 bases between. In DNA, the CDR3 is TGTGCCAGCAGCTGGGGGACCGCTATATCACCCCTCCACTTT. Protein sequence: CASSWGTAISPLHF.

The genes are TRBV5-6 and TRBJ2-7, with 9 bases that match TRBD1. The germline V gene encodes CDR1 SGHDT and CDR2 YYEEEE. This CDR3 comprises 14 residues. Germline trimming cut 3 bases from V and 4 bases from J; bases unmatched to any gene: 5. DNA for the CDR3: TGTGCCAGCAGCTCCGGGACAGGGCTGTACGAGCAGTACTTC. As protein: CASSSGTGLYEQYF.

V usage is TRBV19 and J usage is TRBJ2-7, with 7 bases aligning to TRBD1. With 10 bases clipped from V and 3 bases from J, the junction kept 15 bases outside the gene matches. CDR1 LNHDA and CDR2 SQIVND come from the germline V gene (reference sequence). The CDR3 length is 15 residues. The CDR3 nucleotides are TGTGCCACCCGCCACACCGGAACAGGGGTCTACGAGCAGTACTTC. Encoded protein: CATRHTGTGVYEQYF. The complete variable domain, with remaining parts taken from reference TRBV19 and TRBJ2-7, reads DGGITQSPKYLFRKEGQNVTLSCEQNLNHDAMYWYRQDPGQGLRLIYYSQIVNDFQKGDIAEGYSVSREKKESFPLTVTSAQKNPTAFYLCATRHTGTGVYEQYFGPGTRLTVT.

The rearrangement uses TRBV5-6 and TRBJ1-2; no firm D call. Germline values: CDR1 SGHDT, CDR2 YYEEEE. V was cut by 0 bases and J by 8 bases, with 17 bases left in between. The CDR3 runs 15 residues. In DNA form, the CDR3 reads TGTGCCAGCAGCTTGGGCGGGGAGCGAAGTCGGGGCTACACCTTC. This encodes CASSLGGERSRGYTF.

The chain recombines TRBV27 with TRBJ1-4, with D possibly being TRBD1 (5 bases). V lost 3 bases to trimming and J lost 8 bases, with 16 bases between them. The CDR3 is made up of 15 amino acids. Germline-derived CDR1 and CDR2 are MNHEY and SMNVEV (reference sequence). The CDR3 is CASSLGRTTREKLFF. Here the CDR3 DNA reads TGTGCCAGCAGTTTGGGACGTACTACAAGAGAAAAACTGTTTTTT. The full variable domain, with the rest looked up from reference TRBV27 and TRBJ1-4, is EAQVTQNPRYLITVTGKKLTVTCSQNMNHEYMSWYRQDPGLGLRQIYYSMNVEVTDKGDVPEGYKVSRKEKRNFPLILESPSPNQTSLYFCASSLGRTTREKLFFGSGTQLSVL.

The rearrangement joins TRBV5-1 to TRBJ2-7; the D gene is possibly TRBD1 (5 bases). Deletions cut 6 bases from V and 0 bases from J, with 10 bases between. The CDR3 loop spans 13 amino acids. Germline CDR1 SGHRS, CDR2 YFSETQ. The CDR3 protein is CASNTGLSYEQYF. The DNA for the CDR3 is TGCGCCAGCAACACAGGTCTCTCCTACGAGCAGTACTTC.

The J gene is TRBJ2-3, the V gene TRBV7-2; 7 bases align to TRBD2. CDR3 length equals 12 residues. Germline V CDR1 and CDR2: SGHTA, FQGNSA. Unmatched junction bases numbered 3, after V lost 8 bases and J lost 4 bases. CDR3 amino acids: CASRAGADTQYF. The CDR3 DNA reads as TGTGCCAGCCGCGCGGGGGCAGATACGCAGTATTTT.

V and J are TRBV30 and TRBJ2-7; no definite D call. Per the germline V gene, CDR1 is GTSNPN and CDR2 is SVGIG (reference sequence). This CDR3 region has 11 residues. Trimming cost V 4 bases and J 4 bases, with 8 bases left between them. In nucleotides, the CDR3 is TGTGCCTGGACAAGGTCTTACGAGCAGTACTTC. Protein: CAWTRSYEQYF.

In DNA, the CDR3 is TGTGCCAGCAGCCTAACCGGGGGGGGGACTGAAGCTTTCTTT. This encodes CASSLTGGGTEAFF. The gene calls are TRBV7-9 and TRBJ1-1; TRBD1 is a possible D gene (5 bases). The length of the CDR3 is 14 residues. The germline CDR1 and CDR2 sequences are SEHNR and FQNEAQ (reference sequence). The V end was cut by 5 bases, the J end by 5 bases, with 15 bases between.

This clone was recorded once. This chain links TRBV9 with TRBJ2-2, with a weak D call TRBD1 (5 bases). Trimming left V 5 bases short and J 6 bases short, with 11 bases between. The CDR3 totals 13 residues. Germline CDR1 is SGDLS and CDR2 is YYNGEE. Here the CDR3 reads CASSVGPSGELFF. The CDR3 nucleotides read TGTGCCAGCAGTGTGGGGCCGTCCGGGGAGCTGTTTTTT.

The rearrangement links TRBV4-3 to TRBJ1-4; D may be TRBD1 (5 bases). V was pared by 0 bases and J by 4 bases, with 12 bases between. The germline V gene encodes CDR1 LGHNA and CDR2 YSLEER. There are 16 residues in the CDR3. As DNA, the CDR3 is TGCGCCAGCAGCCAAGATCTGGGACTCAGTAATGAAAAACTGTTTTTT. Protein sequence: CASSQDLGLSNEKLFF.

This chain uses TRBV6-5 with TRBJ2-1, with D tentatively TRBD2 (5 bases). Trimming took 5 bases from V and 5 from J, leaving 7 bases between them. The CDR3 is 12 amino acids. CDR1 is MNHEY, CDR2 SVGAGI, per germline. The CDR3 loop reads CASSRGNNEQFF. The CDR3 bases are TGTGCCAGCAGTCGGGGTAACAATGAGCAGTTCTTC.

This clone was seen more than once but under ten times. The V gene is TRBV6-6, the J gene TRBJ2-7; tentatively, D is TRBD1 (7 bases). V lost 8 bases and J 6 bases, leaving 26 bases between the germline ends. The CDR3 length is 16 residues. CDR1 and CDR2 (germline): MNHNY, SVGAGI (reference sequence). In nucleotides, the CDR3 is TGTGCCAGCGGAGGGGGCGCAGGGAATCACGGGCTCGAGCAGTACTTC. It is translated as CASGGGAGNHGLEQYF.